Listed below are T cell receptor beta chains from one sample, sequenced in a study of monozygotic twins with inflammatory bowel disease. TCRdb reprocessed the 5' RACE reads and keeps a single row for each CDR3 protein, giving no DNA. Seen in this sample are 300,000 to 400,000 distinct CDR3 sequences; the ten most common clones hold approximately 2%. The specimen sequenced was blood. Receptors originate from a human donor with ulcerative colitis or Crohn's disease, or a healthy co-twin of an affected twin (not recorded which). Each CDR3 is given with its conserved first and last residue. Each record gives: V gene, J gene, CDR3 protein.

TRBV4-1	TRBJ2-1	CASSQFSGGAGKGNEQFF
TRBV10-3	TRBJ2-5	CAISDTHTGKETQYF
TRBV4-2	TRBJ2-1	CASSQEGSAVRSGRYHNEQFF
TRBV11-3	TRBJ2-2	CASSRGSGELFF
TRBV7-9	TRBJ2-6	CASLASGANVLTF
TRBV30	TRBJ2-1	CAWSVRSNEQFF
TRBV4-1	TRBJ1-5	CASSIPGNQPQHF
TRBV20-1	TRBJ1-1	CSARAGGRDTEAFF
TRBV28	TRBJ2-3	CASSSTGNKQYF
TRBV9	TRBJ1-4	CASSGQGINEKLFF
TRBV10-3	TRBJ2-7	CAISVQAYGYEQYF
TRBV30	TRBJ1-1	CAWNNGGQQQAFF
TRBV5-1	TRBJ2-5	CASSSSAAPQETQYF
TRBV18	TRBJ2-5	CASSPSTGYQETQYF
TRBV11-2	TRBJ2-1	CASSTLTGGTSNEQFF
TRBV3-1	TRBJ2-3	CASSQDASGRTDTQYF